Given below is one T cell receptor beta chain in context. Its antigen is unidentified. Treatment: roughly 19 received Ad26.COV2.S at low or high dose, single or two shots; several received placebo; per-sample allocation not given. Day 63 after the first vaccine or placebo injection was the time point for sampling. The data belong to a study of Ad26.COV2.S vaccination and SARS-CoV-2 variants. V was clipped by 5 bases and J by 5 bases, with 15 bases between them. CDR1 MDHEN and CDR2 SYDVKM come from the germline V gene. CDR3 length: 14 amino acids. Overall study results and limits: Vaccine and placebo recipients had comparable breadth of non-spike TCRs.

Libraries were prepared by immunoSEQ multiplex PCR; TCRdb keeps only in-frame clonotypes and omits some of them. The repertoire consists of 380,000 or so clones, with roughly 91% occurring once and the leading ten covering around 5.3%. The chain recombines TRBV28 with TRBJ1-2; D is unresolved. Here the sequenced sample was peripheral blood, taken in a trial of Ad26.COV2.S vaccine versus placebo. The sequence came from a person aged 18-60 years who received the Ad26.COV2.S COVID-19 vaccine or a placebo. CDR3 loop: CASSTLRGKYGYTF. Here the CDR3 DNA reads TGTGCCAGCAGTACCCTGAGAGGGAAATATGGCTACACCTTC.